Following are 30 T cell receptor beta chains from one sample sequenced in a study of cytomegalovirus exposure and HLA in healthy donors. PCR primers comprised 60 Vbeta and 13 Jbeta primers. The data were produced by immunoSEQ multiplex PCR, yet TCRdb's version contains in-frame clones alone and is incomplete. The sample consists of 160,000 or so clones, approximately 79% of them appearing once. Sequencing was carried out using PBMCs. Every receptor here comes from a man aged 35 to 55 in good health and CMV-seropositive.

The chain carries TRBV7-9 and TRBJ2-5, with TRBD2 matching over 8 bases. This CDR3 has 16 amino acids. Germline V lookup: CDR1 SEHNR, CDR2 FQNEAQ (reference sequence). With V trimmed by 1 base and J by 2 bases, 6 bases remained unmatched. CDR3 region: CASSLGRGLGQETQYF. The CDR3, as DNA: TGTGCCAGCAGCTTAGGGCGGGGACTAGGGCAAGAGACCCAGTACTTC.

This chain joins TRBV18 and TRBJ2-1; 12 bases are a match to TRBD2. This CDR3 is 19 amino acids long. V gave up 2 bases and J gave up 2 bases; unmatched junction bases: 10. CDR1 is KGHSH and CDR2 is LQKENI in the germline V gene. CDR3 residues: CASSPLSGLAGGPYNEQFF. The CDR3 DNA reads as TGTGCCAGCTCACCATTGAGCGGGCTAGCGGGAGGGCCCTACAATGAGCAGTTCTTC.

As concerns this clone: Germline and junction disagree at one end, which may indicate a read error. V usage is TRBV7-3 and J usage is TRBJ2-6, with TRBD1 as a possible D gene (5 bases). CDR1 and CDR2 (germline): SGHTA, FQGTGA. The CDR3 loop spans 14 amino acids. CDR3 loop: CASSLNSGANGLTF. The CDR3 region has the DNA TGTGCCAGCAGCTTAAATTCTGGGGCCAACGGCCTGACTTTC.

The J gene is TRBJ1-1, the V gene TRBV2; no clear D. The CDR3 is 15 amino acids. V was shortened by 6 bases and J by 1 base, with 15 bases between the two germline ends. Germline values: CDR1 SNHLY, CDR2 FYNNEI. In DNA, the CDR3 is TGTGCCAGCAGACCTGGTCGGGGAGGGAACACTGAAGCTTTCTTT. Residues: CASRPGRGGNTEAFF. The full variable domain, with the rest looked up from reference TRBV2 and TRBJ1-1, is EPEVTQTPSHQVTQMGQEVILRCVPISNHLYFYWYRQILGQKVEFLVSFYNNEISEKSEIFDDQFSVERPDGSNFTLKIRSTKLEDSAMYFCASRPGRGGNTEAFFGQGTRLTVV.

In DNA, the CDR3 is TGTGCCGGCTCCGGGACTACAGACAAAAAGGGCTACGAGCAGTACTTC. Its protein product is CAGSGTTDKKGYEQYF. This rearrangement joins TRBV27 to TRBJ2-7, with 7 positions matching TRBD2. The CDR3 loop spans 16 amino acids. The germline gives CDR1 MNHEY, CDR2 SMNVEV (reference sequence). Losses at the gene ends were 11 bases for V and 3 bases for J; bases not matched to a gene: 19.

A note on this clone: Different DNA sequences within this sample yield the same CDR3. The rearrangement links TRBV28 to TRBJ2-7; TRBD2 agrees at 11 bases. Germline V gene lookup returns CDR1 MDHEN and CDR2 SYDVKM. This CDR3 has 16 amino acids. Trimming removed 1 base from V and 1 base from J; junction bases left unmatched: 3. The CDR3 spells CASSLSGTSGSYEQYF. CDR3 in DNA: TGTGCCAGCAGTTTATCTGGGACTAGCGGATCCTACGAGCAGTACTTC.

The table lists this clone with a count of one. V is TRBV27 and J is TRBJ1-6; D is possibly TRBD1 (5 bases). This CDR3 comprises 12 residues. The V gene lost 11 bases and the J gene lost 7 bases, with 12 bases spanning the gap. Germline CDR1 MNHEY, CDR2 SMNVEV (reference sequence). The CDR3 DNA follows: TGTGCCGCCCGGGGGGAAAATTCACCCCTCCACTTT. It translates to CAARGENSPLHF.

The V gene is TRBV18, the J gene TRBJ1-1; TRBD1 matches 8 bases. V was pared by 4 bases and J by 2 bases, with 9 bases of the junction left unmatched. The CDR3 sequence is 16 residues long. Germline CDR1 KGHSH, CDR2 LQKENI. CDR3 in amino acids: CASSRTPGTGNTEAFF. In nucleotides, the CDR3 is TGTGCCAGCTCACGCACCCCCGGGACAGGAAACACTGAAGCTTTCTTT.

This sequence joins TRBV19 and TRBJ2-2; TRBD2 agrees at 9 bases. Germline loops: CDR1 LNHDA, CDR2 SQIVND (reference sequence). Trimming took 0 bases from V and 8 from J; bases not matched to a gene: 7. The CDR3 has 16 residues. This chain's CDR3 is CASSIDYASGAGELFF. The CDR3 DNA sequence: TGTGCCAGTAGTATAGATTATGCTAGCGGGGCAGGGGAGCTGTTTTTT.

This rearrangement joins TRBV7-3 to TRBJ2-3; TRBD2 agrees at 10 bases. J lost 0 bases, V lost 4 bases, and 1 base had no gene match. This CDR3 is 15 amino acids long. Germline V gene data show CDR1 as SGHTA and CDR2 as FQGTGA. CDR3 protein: CASSSLAGSTDTQYF. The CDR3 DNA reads TGTGCCAGCAGCTCACTAGCGGGAAGCACAGATACGCAGTATTTT.

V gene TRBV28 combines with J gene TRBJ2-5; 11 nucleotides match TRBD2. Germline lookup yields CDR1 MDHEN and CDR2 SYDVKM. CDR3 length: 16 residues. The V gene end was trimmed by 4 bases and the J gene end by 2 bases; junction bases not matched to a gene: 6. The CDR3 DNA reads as TGTGCCAGCAGTTCTCCGGGACTAGCGGATCAAGAGACCCAGTACTTC. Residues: CASSSPGLADQETQYF.

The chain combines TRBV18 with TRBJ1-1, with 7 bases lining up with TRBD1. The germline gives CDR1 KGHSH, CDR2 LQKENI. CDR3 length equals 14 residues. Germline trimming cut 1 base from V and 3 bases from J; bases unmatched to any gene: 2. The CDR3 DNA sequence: TGTGCCAGCTCACCACGAGGGACAGACACTGAAGCTTTCTTT. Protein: CASSPRGTDTEAFF.

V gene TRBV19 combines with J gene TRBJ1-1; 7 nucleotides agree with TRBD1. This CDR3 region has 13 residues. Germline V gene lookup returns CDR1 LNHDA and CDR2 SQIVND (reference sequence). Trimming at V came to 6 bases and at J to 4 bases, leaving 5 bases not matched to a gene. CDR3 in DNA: TGTGCCAGTAGAGGAGGGGGCCGCACTGAAGCTTTCTTT. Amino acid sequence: CASRGGGRTEAFF.

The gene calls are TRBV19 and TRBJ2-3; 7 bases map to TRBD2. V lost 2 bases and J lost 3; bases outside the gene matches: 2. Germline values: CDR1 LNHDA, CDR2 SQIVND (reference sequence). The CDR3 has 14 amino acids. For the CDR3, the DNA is TGTGCCAGTAGTATACAGGGAGGGACAGATACGCAGTATTTT. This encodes CASSIQGGTDTQYF.

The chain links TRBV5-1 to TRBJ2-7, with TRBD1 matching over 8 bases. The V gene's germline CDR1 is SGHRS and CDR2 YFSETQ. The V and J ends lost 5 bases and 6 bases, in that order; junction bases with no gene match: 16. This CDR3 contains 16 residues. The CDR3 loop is CASSSRAGTGYSEQYF. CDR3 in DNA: TGCGCCAGCAGTTCTCGTGCCGGGACAGGTTATAGCGAGCAGTACTTC.

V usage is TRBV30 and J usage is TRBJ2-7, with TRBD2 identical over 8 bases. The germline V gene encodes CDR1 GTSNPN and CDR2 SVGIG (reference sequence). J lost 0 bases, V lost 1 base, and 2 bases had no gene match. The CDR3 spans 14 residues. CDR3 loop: CAWSGAGGSYEQYF. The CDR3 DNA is TGTGCCTGGAGTGGGGCGGGAGGCTCCTACGAGCAGTACTTC.

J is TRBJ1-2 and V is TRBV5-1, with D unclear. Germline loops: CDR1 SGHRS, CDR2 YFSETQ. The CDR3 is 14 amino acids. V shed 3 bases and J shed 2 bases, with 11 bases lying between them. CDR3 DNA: TGCGCCAGCAGCTCGGGTTTTCCAAACTATGGCTACACCTTC. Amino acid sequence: CASSSGFPNYGYTF.

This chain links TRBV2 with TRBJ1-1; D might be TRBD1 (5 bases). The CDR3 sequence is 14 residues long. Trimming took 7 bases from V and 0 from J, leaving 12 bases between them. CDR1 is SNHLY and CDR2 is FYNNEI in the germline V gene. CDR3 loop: CASTAGLLNTEAFF. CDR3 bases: TGTGCCAGCACCGCGGGACTGTTGAACACTGAAGCTTTCTTT.

CDR3 sequence reads: CASSLHGTSEAFF. Written as DNA, the CDR3 is TGTGCCAGCAGCTTACACGGGACAAGTGAAGCTTTCTTT. This chain links TRBV7-6 with TRBJ1-1; D possibly corresponds to TRBD1 (6 bases). Between the trimmed V and J ends, which lost 2 bases and 7 bases, there was a span of 11 bases. The CDR3 has 13 residues. Germline CDR1 reads SGHVS; CDR2 reads FNYEAQ.

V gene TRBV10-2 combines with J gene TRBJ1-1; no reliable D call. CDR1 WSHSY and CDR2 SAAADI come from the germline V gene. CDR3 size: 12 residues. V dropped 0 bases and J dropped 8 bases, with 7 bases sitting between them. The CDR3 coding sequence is TGCGCCAGCAGTGAGTCTGGGCTCGAAGCTTTCTTT. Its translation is CASSESGLEAFF.

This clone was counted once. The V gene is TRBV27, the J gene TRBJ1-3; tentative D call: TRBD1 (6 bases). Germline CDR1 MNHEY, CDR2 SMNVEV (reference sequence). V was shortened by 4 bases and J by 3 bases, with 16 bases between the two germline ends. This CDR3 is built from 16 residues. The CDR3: CASSSTGGGSGNTIYF. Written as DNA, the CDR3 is TGTGCCAGCAGTTCAACAGGTGGGGGCAGTGGAAACACCATATATTTT.

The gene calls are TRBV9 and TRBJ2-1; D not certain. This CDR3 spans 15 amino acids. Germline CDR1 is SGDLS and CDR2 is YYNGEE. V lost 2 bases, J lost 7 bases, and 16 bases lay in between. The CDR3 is CASSVALAPTNEQFF. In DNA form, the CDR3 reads TGTGCCAGCAGCGTCGCCCTGGCCCCCACAAATGAGCAGTTCTTC.

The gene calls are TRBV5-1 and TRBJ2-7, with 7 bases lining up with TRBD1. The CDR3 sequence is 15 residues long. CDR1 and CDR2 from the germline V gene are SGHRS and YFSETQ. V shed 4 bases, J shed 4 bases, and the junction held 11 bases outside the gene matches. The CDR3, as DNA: TGCGCCAGCAGCGTGCAACCGGGACAGATATACGAGCAGTACTTC. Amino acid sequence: CASSVQPGQIYEQYF. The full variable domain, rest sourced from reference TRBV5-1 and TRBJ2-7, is KAGVTQTPRYLIKTRGQQVTLSCSPISGHRSVSWYQQTPGQGLQFLFEYFSETQRNKGNFPGRFSGRQFSNSRSEMNVSTLELGDSALYLCASSVQPGQIYEQYFGPGTRLTVT.

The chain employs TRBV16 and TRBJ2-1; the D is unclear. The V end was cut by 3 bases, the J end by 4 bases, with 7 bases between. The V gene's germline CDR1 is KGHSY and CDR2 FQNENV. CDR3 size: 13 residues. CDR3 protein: CASSQEQYNEQFF. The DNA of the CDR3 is TGTGCCAGCAGCCAGGAGCAGTACAATGAGCAGTTCTTC.

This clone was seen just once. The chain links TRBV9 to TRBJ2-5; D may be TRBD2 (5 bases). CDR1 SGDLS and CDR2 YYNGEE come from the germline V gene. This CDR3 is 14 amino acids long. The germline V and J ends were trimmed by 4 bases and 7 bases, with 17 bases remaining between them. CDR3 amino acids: CASSPRHAEGTQYF. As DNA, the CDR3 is TGTGCCAGCAGCCCGAGACACGCTGAGGGGACCCAGTACTTC.

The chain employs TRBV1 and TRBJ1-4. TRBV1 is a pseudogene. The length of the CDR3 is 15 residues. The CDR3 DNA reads TGCACCAGCAGCCAAGATGGCGGGTATCGCGAAAAACTGTTTTTT. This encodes CTSSQDGGYREKLFF.

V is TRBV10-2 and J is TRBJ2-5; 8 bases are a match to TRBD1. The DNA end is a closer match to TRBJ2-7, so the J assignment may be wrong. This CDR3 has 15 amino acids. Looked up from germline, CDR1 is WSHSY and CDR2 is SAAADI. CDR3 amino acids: CASGQGGGPRDEQYF. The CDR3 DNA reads TGCGCCAGCGGACAGGGTGGGGGTCCGCGGGACGAGCAGTACTTC.

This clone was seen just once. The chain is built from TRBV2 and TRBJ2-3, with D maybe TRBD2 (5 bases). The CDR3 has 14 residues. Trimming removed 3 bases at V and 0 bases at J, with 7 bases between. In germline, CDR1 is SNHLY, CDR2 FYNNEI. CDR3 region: CASSDRTSTDTQYF. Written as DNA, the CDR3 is TGTGCCAGCAGTGACAGGACTAGCACAGATACGCAGTATTTT.

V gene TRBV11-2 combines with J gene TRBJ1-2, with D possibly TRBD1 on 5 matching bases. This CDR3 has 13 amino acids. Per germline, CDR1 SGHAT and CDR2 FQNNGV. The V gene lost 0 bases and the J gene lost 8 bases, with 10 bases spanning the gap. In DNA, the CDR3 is TGTGCCAGCAGCTTAGACAGGGCCGGGGGCTACACCTTC. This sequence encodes CASSLDRAGGYTF.

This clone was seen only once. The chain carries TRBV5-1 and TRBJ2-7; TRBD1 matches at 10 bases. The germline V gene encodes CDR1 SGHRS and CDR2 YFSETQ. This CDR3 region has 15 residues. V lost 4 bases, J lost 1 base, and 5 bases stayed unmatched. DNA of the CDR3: TGCGCCAGCAGCCCCCAGGGACAGGGGTCCTACGAGCAGTACTTC. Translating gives CASSPQGQGSYEQYF.